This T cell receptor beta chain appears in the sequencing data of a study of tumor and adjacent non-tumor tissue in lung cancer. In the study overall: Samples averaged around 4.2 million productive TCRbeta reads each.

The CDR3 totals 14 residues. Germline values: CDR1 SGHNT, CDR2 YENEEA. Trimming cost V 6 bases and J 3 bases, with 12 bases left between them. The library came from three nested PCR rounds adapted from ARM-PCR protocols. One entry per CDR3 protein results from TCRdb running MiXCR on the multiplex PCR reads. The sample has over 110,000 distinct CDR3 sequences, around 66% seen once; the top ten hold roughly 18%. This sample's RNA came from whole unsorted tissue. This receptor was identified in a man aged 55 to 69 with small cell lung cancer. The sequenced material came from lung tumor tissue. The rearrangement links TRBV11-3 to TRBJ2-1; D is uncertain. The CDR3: CASRTNTDYNEQFF. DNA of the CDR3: TGTGCCAGCAGGACAAACACCGACTACAATGAGCAGTTCTTC.